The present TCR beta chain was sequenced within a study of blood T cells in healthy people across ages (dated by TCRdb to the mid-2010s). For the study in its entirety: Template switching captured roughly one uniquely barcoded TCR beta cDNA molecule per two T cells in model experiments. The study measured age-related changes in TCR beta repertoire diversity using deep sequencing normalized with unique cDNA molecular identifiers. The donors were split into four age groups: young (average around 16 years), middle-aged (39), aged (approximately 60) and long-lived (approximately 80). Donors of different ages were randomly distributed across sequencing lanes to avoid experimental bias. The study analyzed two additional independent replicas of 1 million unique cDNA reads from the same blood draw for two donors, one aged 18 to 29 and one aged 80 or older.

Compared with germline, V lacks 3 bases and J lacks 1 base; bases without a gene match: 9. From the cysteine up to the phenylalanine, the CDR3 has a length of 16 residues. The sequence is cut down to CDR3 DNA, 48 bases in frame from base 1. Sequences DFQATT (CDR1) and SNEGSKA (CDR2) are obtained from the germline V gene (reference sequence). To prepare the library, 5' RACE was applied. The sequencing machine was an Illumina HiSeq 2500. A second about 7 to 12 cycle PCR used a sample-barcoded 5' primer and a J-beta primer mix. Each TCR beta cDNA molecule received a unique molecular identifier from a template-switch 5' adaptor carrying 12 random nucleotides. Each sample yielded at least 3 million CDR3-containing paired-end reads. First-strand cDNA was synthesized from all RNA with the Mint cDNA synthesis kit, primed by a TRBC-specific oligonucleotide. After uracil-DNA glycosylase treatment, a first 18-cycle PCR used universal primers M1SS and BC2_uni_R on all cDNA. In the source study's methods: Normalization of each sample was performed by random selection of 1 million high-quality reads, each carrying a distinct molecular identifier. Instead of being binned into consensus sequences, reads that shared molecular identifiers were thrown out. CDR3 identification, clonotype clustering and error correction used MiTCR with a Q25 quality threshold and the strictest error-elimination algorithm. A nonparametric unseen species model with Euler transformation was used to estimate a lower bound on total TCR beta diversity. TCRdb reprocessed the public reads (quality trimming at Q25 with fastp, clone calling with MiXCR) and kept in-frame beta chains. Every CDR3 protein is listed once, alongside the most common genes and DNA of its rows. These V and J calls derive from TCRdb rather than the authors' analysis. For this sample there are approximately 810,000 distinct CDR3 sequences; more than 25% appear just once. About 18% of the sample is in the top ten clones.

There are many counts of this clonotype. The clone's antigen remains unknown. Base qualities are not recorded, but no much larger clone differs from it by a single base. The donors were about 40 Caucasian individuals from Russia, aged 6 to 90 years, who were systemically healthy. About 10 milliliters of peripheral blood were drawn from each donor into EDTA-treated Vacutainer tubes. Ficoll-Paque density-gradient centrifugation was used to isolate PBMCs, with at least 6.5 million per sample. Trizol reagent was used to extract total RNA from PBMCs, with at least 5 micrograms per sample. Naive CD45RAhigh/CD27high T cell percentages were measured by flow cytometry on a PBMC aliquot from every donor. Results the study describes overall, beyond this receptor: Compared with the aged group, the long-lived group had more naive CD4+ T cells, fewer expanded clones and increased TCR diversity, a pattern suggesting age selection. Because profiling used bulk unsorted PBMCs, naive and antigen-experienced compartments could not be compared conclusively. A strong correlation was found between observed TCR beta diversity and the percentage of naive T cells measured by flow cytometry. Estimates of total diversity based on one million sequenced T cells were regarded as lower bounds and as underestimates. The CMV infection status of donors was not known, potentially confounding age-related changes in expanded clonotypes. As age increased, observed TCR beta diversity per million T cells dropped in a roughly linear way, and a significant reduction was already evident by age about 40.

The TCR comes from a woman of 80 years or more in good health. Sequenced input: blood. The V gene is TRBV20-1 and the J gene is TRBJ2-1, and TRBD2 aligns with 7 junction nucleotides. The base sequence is TGCAGTGCTAGTAATTTCGGACTAGGGTCCTACAATGAGCAGTTCTTC. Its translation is CSASNFGLGSYNEQFF.